The 18 T cell receptor beta chains below come from one sample, sequenced in a study of blood T cell repertoires in COVID-19. Sequenced by immunoSEQ multiplex PCR; TCRdb stores in-frame clones only, minus some. Of some 220,000 clones listed, about nine tenths are singletons. The specimen sequenced was PBMCs or T cells enriched from blood (not recorded which). These receptors were taken from a woman aged 45-65 years in a cohort exposed to, infected with or recovered from COVID-19 (not recorded which).

A single count supports this clone. CDR3 nucleotide sequence: TGTGCCAGCAGCAAAGAGGTCGCGAGGGTTCTGGCTGGAAACACCATATATTTT. Its translation: CASSKEVARVLAGNTIYF. The gene calls are TRBV21-1 and TRBJ1-3. TRBV21-1 constitutes a pseudogene. The CDR3 is made up of 18 amino acids.

This chain links TRBV7-2 with TRBJ2-5; D is uncertain. The CDR3 loop spans 13 amino acids. Germline CDR1 is SGHTA and CDR2 is FQGNSA. Deletions cut 0 bases from V and 5 bases from J, with 7 bases between. This CDR3 reads CASSLASQETQYF. The CDR3 nucleotides are TGTGCCAGCAGCTTAGCTAGCCAGGAGACCCAGTACTTC. Drawing the rest from reference TRBV7-2 and TRBJ2-5, the complete variable domain is GAGVSQSPSNKVTEKGKDVELRCDPISGHTALYWYRQSLGQGLEFLIYFQGNSAPDKSGLPSDRFSAERTGGSVSTLTIQRTQQEDSAVYLCASSLASQETQYFGPGTRLLVL.

The V gene is TRBV28, the J gene TRBJ2-2, with TRBD2 matching 16 bases. CDR1 is MDHEN and CDR2 is SYDVKM in the germline V gene. The trim removed 6 bases at V and 4 bases at J, leaving 8 bases unmatched. This CDR3 has 18 residues. The DNA for the CDR3 is TGTGCCAGCAGGGGACTAGCGGGGGGGATAGGTGCCACCGGGGAGCTGTTTTTT. As protein: CASRGLAGGIGATGELFF.

The rearrangement links TRBV4-1 to TRBJ1-1; TRBD1 matches at 7 bases. CDR3 length: 19 residues. CDR1 is MGHRA and CDR2 is YSYEKL in the germline V gene. J lost 1 base, V lost 0 bases, and 14 bases had no gene match. The CDR3 nucleotides are TGCGCCAGCAGCCAAGATTCCGGTGCATCAGGGGGTCCGAACACTGAAGCTTTCTTT. Amino acids: CASSQDSGASGGPNTEAFF.

The chain recombines TRBV28 with TRBJ1-1, with 8 bases identical to TRBD1. Germline-derived CDR1 and CDR2 are MDHEN and SYDVKM. V lost 4 bases to trimming and J lost 4 bases; unmatched junction nucleotides: 5. CDR3 length: 14 residues. The CDR3 protein is CASSSTGDSTEAFF. CDR3 nucleotides: TGTGCCAGCAGTTCGACAGGGGACTCCACTGAAGCTTTCTTT.

This chain links TRBV7-2 with TRBJ2-7, with TRBD2 as a possible D gene (6 bases). V gave up 2 bases and J gave up 0 bases, with 14 bases separating them. This CDR3 comprises 16 residues. Per germline, CDR1 SGHTA and CDR2 FQGNSA. This chain's CDR3 is CASSLTGTSSSYEQYF. For the CDR3, the DNA is TGTGCCAGCAGCTTAACCGGGACTTCAAGCTCCTACGAGCAGTACTTC.

This clone appeared a few times. V and J are TRBV27 and TRBJ1-6, with a possible D match to TRBD1 (5 bases). This CDR3 spans 14 amino acids. Germline CDR1 and CDR2: MNHEY and SMNVEV (reference sequence). V lost 7 bases to trimming and J lost 10 bases, with 17 bases between them. DNA of the CDR3: TGTGCCAGCACACAGACGCGGGGGTTGTCACCCCTCCACTTT. Translation: CASTQTRGLSPLHF.

The chain combines TRBV3-1 (or the pseudogene TRBV3-2) with TRBJ2-3; tentatively, D is TRBD2 (5 bases). Trimming removed 4 bases at V and 9 bases at J, with 8 bases between. The CDR3 contains 11 residues. Per the germline V gene, CDR1 is LGHDT and CDR2 is YNNKEL (reference sequence). This CDR3 is CASSRGQTQYF. The CDR3 bases are TGTGCCAGCAGCCGCGGGCAGACGCAGTATTTT.

The chain has TRBV29-1 and TRBJ1-3; D gene ambiguous. Germline CDR1 and CDR2: SQVTM and ANQGSEA. This CDR3 comprises 15 residues. Trimming took off 4 bases at V and 4 bases at J, with 17 bases between the two ends. CDR3 sequence (DNA): TGCAGCGTTGGATATCCGACGGACTGGGGAAACACCATATATTTT. Protein sequence: CSVGYPTDWGNTIYF.

This sequence joins TRBV4-1 and TRBJ1-1; no definite D call. Trimming cost V 1 base and J 6 bases, with 21 bases left between them. CDR3 length: 17 amino acids. CDR1 and CDR2 (germline): MGHRA, YSYEKL. CDR3 DNA: TGCGCCAGCAGCCAAGTACCAGAGACACCTTTCCCACCTGAAGCTTTCTTT. The encoded protein is CASSQVPETPFPPEAFF.

This clone was detected only a few times. J is TRBJ1-1 and V is TRBV15, with TRBD1 matching 11 bases. CDR3 length: 20 amino acids. The germline V gene has CDR1 LNHNV and CDR2 YYDKDF (reference sequence). The J segment lost 1 base and the V segment lost 2 bases, leaving 15 bases of the junction unmatched. In DNA, the CDR3 is TGTGCCACCAGCAGAAGCCGGGACAGGGGGTTTGTGGAGAGGAACACTGAAGCTTTCTTT. Amino acids: CATSRSRDRGFVERNTEAFF.

V is TRBV27 and J is TRBJ2-1; D gene ambiguous. The germline gives CDR1 MNHEY, CDR2 SMNVEV (reference sequence). Trimming stripped 5 bases from V and 4 bases from J, with 12 bases between. The CDR3 is 14 residues long. The CDR3 spells CASSALDRYNEQFF. CDR3 DNA: TGTGCCAGCAGTGCCCTAGACCGTTACAATGAGCAGTTCTTC.

The chain recombines TRBV4-1 with TRBJ2-5; a possible D gene is TRBD1 (5 bases). This CDR3 has 14 residues. Trimming left V 4 bases short and J 5 bases short, with 14 bases between. Germline V gene sequence: CDR1 MGHRA, CDR2 YSYEKL. CDR3 nucleotides: TGCGCCAGCAGCCTCCAGGGTGCGGAGGAGACCCAGTACTTC. This sequence encodes CASSLQGAEETQYF.

The V and J genes are TRBV11-3 and TRBJ2-2; 10 bases fit TRBD2. CDR3 length equals 15 residues. V dropped 6 bases and J dropped 6; count of bases not matched to a gene: 7. In germline, CDR1 is SGHNT, CDR2 YENEEA. CDR3 coding DNA: TGTGCCAGCAGTTCAAGCGGGGGGGCCGCCGGGGAGCTGTTTTTT. Its protein product is CASSSSGGAAGELFF.

The CDR3 sequence: CASSLALASSNYEQYF. Written as DNA, the CDR3 is TGTGCCAGCAGCTTGGCTCTAGCGTCGAGCAACTACGAGCAGTACTTC. The V call is TRBV5-4, the J call TRBJ2-7; D may be TRBD2 (6 bases). With 0 bases removed from V and 3 bases from J, the gap between germline ends came to 16 bases. This CDR3 has 16 amino acids. CDR1 SGHNT and CDR2 YYREEE come from the germline V gene (reference sequence).

The V call is TRBV6-1, the J call TRBJ1-3, with D perhaps TRBD1 (5 bases). The CDR3 consists of 16 residues. Looked up from germline, CDR1 is MNHNS and CDR2 is SASEGT. V lost 3 bases to trimming and J lost 9 bases, with 21 bases between them. DNA for the CDR3: TGTGCCAGCAGTGAGGGACGTCGGGGGGAACGAAGCACCATATATTTT. Translating gives CASSEGRRGERSTIYF.

The chain combines TRBV3-1 (or the pseudogene TRBV3-2) with TRBJ2-7, with a weak D call TRBD2 (6 bases). CDR3 length: 16 amino acids. The germline CDR1 and CDR2 sequences are LGHDT and YNNKEL (reference sequence). V was trimmed by 1 base and J by 0 bases, leaving 13 bases between them. The CDR3 DNA reads TGTGCCAGCAGCCAAGGTGGAGGAGGGTTCTCCTACGAGCAGTACTTC. This translates into CASSQGGGGFSYEQYF.

The chain uses TRBV6-5 and TRBJ1-1, with 8 bases identical to TRBD1. Germline V gives CDR1 MNHEY, CDR2 SVGAGI. This CDR3 is 16 amino acids long. With 0 bases clipped from V and 0 bases from J, the junction kept 3 bases outside the gene matches. The CDR3 sequence: CASSYSPGQVNTEAFF. The CDR3 DNA follows: TGTGCCAGCAGTTACTCGCCGGGACAGGTGAACACTGAAGCTTTCTTT.